This T cell receptor beta chain is drawn from a study of OX40 agonist ivuxolimab in advanced cancers. The overall study: Participants could have had prior anti-PD-1, anti-PD-L1 or anti-CTLA-4 therapy, and roughly 40% had some. Partial responses were achieved by three patients, of whom one had hepatocellular carcinoma and two had cutaneous melanoma. The study's findings and limits: Mean expanded clone counts were higher in CD8+ than CD4+ T cells. At 0.1-3.0 mg/kg, partial responders had clonal expansion among the lowest observed.

Comment on this clone: Antigen: not known.

The CDR3 runs 14 residues. CDR1 is WNHNN and CDR2 is SYGVQD in the germline V gene (reference sequence). The V end lost 1 base, the J end lost 2 bases, and 8 bases lay between the germline ends. Assay: immunoSEQ multiplex PCR; the TCRdb copy retains only in-frame clones and omits some. Of tens of thousands of clones in the sample, roughly 84% were seen once. This chain links TRBV10-1 with TRBJ1-1; D is unclear. This sample comprised CD4+ or CD8+ T cells sorted from blood, obtained in a trial of the OX40 agonist ivuxolimab. The origin of this receptor is an adult with an advanced solid tumor such as melanoma, head and neck, liver or kidney cancer. CDR3 residues: CASSEFRGNTEAFF. As DNA, the CDR3 is TGCGCCAGCAGTGAGTTCCGGGGTAACACTGAAGCTTTCTTT.